One and the same sample provided the 3 T cell receptor beta chains below, sequenced in a study of shared clonotypes between healthy human individuals (dated by TCRdb to the early 2020s). Library construction relied on the immunoSEQ multiplex PCR assay. TCRdb took over this immuneACCESS table, retaining in-frame rearrangements with V and J assigned. Such tables are incomplete; in checked studies, under half of the missing clones stem from an unresolved V gene, and the remainder is unexplained. The sample has over 100,000 clones on record, about 70% of them singletons. The ten largest clones represent under 25% of the sample. The sequenced material came from memory CD8+ T cells sorted from blood. The sample's cell subset or site label, in plain terms: CD45RO+ cells pooled with CCR7-negative TemRA cells. These receptors were obtained from a woman aged 25 to 39 in good health.

The chain is built from TRBV4-1 and TRBJ2-5; 8 positions match TRBD1. Judging by the DNA end, TRBJ2-7 fits better; the J call may be wrong. Germline CDR1 is MGHRA and CDR2 is YSYEKL. This CDR3 is 16 amino acids long. The CDR3 sequence is CASSQAPGTGAYEQYF. CDR3 nucleotide sequence: TGCGCCAGCAGCCAAGCCCCCGGGACAGGAGCCTACGAGCAGTACTTC.

The chain carries TRBV27 and TRBJ2-5; perhaps D is TRBD1 or TRBD2 (5 bases each). The CDR3 contains 13 residues. Between the trimmed V and J ends, which lost 6 bases and 2 bases, there was a span of 10 bases. Germline assignment: CDR1 MNHEY and CDR2 SMNVEV (reference sequence). DNA of the CDR3: TGTGCCAGCAGATACTGGGGGCAAGAGACCCAGTACTTC. It codes for CASRYWGQETQYF.

The CDR3 region is CASSSAGVAFF. The CDR3 nucleotides read TGTGCCAGCAGCTCCGCGGGGGTGGCTTTCTTT. V is TRBV7-9 and J is TRBJ1-1, with D possibly TRBD1 on 5 matching bases. Germline lookup yields CDR1 SEHNR and CDR2 FQNEAQ (reference sequence). This CDR3 region has 11 residues. The V end was cut by 4 bases, the J end by 11 bases, with 11 bases between.